Given below is one T cell receptor (beta chain) in context. The antigen remains undetermined. A junction boundary mismatches the germline segment, possibly from a read error. Researchers amplified the TCR beta CDR3 regions from RNA transcripts. The TCR CDR3 first-round RT-PCR relied on the HTBI primer set. TCRdb reprocessed the multiplex PCR reads via MiXCR and lists one record per CDR3 protein. The repertoire includes hundreds of thousands of distinct CDR3 sequences, around 13% of them detected once, and roughly 10% sits in the top ten. These data belong to a study of T cells in Graves' hyperthyroidism and ophthalmopathy. Study as a whole: Peripheral blood was secured at the point of initial diagnosis, before any treatment.

Per the germline V gene, CDR1 is LNHNV and CDR2 is YYDKDF (reference sequence). This CDR3 spans 15 amino acids. Whole-study results and caveats: Most expanded thyroid clonotypes above 0.001 recurred in blood.

A patient was excluded if there was uncontrolled infection, other autoimmune disease, pregnancy or lactation. The J gene is TRBJ1-5, the V gene TRBV15; the D gene is possibly TRBD1 (6 bases). The receptor was derived from a woman aged 18-35 years with Graves' hyperthyroidism. The sequencing input was blood. CDR3 amino acids: CATSSRGVSNQLQHF. The CDR3 DNA follows: TGTGCCACCAGCAGTAGGGGGGTTAGCAATCAGCTCCAGCATTTT.